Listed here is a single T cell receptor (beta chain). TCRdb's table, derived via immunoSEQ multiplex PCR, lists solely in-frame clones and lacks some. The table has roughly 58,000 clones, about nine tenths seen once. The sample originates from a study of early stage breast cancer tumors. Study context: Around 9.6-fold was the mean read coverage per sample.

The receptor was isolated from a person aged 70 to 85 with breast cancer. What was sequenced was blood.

The CDR3 bases are TGTGCCACTTTCGGCAGGGCACCCTACGAGCAGTACTTC. Residues: CATFGRAPYEQYF. V and J are TRBV19 and TRBJ2-7; TRBD1 is a possible D gene (5 bases). Trimming removed 10 bases from V and 2 bases from J, with 15 bases in between. Germline-derived CDR1 and CDR2 are LNHDA and SQIVND (reference sequence). This CDR3 is 13 amino acids long.